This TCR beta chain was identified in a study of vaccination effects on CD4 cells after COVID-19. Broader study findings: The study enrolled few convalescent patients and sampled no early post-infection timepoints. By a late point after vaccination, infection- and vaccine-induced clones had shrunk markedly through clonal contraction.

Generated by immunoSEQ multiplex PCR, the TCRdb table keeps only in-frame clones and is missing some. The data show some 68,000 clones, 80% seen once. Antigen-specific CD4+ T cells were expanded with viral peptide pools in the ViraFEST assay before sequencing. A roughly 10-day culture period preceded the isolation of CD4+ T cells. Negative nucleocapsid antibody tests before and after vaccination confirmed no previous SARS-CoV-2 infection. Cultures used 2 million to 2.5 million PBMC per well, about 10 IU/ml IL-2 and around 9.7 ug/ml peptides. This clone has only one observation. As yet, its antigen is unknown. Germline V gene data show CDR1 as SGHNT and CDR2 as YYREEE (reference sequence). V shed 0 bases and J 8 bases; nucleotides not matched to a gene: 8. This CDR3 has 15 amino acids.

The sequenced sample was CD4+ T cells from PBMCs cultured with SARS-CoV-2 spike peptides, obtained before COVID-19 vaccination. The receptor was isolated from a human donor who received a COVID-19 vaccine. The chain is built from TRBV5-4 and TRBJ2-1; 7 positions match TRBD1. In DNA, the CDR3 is TGTGCCAGCAGCTTGGGAGGGGGCCAGACCGATGAGCAGTTCTTC. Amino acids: CASSLGGGQTDEQFF.